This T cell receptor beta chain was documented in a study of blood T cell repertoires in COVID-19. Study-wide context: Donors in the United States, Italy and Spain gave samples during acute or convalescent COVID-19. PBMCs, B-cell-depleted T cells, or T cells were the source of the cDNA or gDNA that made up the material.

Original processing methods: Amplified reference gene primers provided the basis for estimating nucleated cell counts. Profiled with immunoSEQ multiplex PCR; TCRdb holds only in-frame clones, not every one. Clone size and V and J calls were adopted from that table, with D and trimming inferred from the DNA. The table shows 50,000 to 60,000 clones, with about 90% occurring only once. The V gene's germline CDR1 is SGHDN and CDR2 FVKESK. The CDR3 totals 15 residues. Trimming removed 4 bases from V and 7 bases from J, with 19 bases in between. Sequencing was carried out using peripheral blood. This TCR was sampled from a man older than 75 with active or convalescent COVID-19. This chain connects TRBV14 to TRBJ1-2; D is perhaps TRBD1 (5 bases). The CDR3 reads CASSPRGVLFFGYTF. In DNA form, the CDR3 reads TGTGCCAGCAGCCCCCGGGGGGTACTCTTTTTTGGCTACACCTTC.